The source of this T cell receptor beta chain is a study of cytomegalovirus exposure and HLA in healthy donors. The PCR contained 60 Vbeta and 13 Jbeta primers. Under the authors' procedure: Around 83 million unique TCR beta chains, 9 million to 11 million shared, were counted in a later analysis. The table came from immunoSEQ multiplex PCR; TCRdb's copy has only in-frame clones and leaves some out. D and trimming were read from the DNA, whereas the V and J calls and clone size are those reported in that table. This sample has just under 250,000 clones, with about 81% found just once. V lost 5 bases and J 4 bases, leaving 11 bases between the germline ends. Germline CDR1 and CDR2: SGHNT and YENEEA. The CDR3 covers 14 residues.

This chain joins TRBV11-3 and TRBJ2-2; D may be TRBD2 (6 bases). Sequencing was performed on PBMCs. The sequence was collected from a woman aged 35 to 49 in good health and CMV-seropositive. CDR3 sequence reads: CASSLSGTTGELFF. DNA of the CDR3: TGTGCCAGCAGCCTTAGCGGCACCACCGGGGAGCTGTTTTTT.